One TCR beta chain is described in this entry. Data came from immunoSEQ multiplex PCR; TCRdb stores just in-frame clones and leaves some out. The profile covers about 160,000 clones, with around 95% appearing a single time and approximately 8% taken by the ten largest. The sample is drawn from a study of control samples from healthy donors and cancer patients. The receptor's source is a woman aged 40 to 55 in good health. Specimen: blood.

CDR3 nucleotide sequence: TGTGCCCCCACTTTGACCTACGAGCAGTACTTC. Its translation: CAPTLTYEQYF. The chain couples TRBV11-3 to TRBJ2-7; no firm D call. The V end was cut by 11 bases, the J end by 2 bases, with 10 bases between. Germline V gene sequence: CDR1 SGHNT, CDR2 YENEEA. There are 11 residues in the CDR3. The complete variable domain, with remaining parts taken from reference TRBV11-3 and TRBJ2-7, reads EAGVVQSPRYKIIEKKQPVAFWCNPISGHNTLYWYLQNLGQGPELLIRYENEEAVDDSQLPKDRFSAERLKGVDSTLKIQPAELGDSAVYLCAPTLTYEQYFGPGTRLTVT.